This entry describes one T cell receptor beta chain. Deletions cut 4 bases from V and 0 bases from J, with 7 bases between. Looked up from germline, CDR1 is SNHLY and CDR2 is FYNNEI. The CDR3 has 13 residues. Amplification targeted TCR beta CDR3 regions from RNA transcripts. With the HTBI primer set, the TCR CDR3 went through a first round of RT-PCR. TCRdb independently ran MiXCR on the multiplex PCR reads; one entry per CDR3 protein. Of over 300,000 distinct CDR3 sequences listed, about 15% are singletons. The data stem from a study of T cells in Graves' hyperthyroidism and ophthalmopathy. Overall study context: Peripheral blood was taken when the disease was first diagnosed, before any treatment began.

The sequencing input was blood. V gene TRBV2 combines with J gene TRBJ2-7; D is ambiguous. The sequence derives from an older woman with Graves' hyperthyroidism. CDR3 DNA sequence: TGTGCCAGCAGTGCCGGGTACTCCTACGAGCAGTACTTC. Translating it yields CASSAGYSYEQYF.